The present T cell receptor (beta chain) was sequenced within a study of cytomegalovirus exposure and HLA in healthy donors. Overall study findings and caveats: Excluded were some V segments that proved indistinguishable, including TRBV6-2 and TRBV6-3. In a later analysis, TCR beta V- and J-gene trimming was associated with a missense DCLRE1C variant. Common viral pathogens were later found to be apparently linked to several of the most significant clusters.

PCR employed 60 Vbeta and 13 Jbeta primers. The repertoire was sequenced with immunoSEQ multiplex PCR; TCRdb's copy has only in-frame clones and lacks some. The sample includes 73,000 or so clones, over 75% of them seen just once. There are 13 residues in the CDR3. Germline V gives CDR1 SGHTS, CDR2 YDEGEE. Trimming stripped 6 bases from V and 8 bases from J, with 14 bases between. About this clone: Its matching antigen is unknown.

V usage is TRBV5-8 and J usage is TRBJ1-4, with D possibly TRBD1 on 6 matching bases. The source is a human donor in good health. The sample taken for sequencing was PBMCs. CDR3 sequence: CASTGEVREKLFF. CDR3 DNA: TGTGCCAGCACAGGGGAAGTGCGAGAAAAACTGTTTTTT.